These 21 T cell receptor beta chains were sequenced from one sample in a study of synovial regulatory T cells in juvenile arthritis. This table comes from immunoSEQ multiplex PCR, and its TCRdb copy is limited to in-frame clones, with some not included. This sample's table reports around 9,600 clones. The specimen was Treg cells from blood. Regarding subset: remaining (HLA-DR-negative) circulating blood Treg cells. These receptors were taken from a donor aged 2-35 years with juvenile idiopathic arthritis.

This sequence joins TRBV19 and TRBJ1-2. The CDR3 has 15 residues. A DNA sequence was not provided. Germline-derived CDR1 and CDR2 are LNHDA and SQIVND (reference sequence). The CDR3 loop is CASSMEGFRNYGFSF.

V is TRBV18 and J is TRBJ1-4; TCRdb's D call of TRBD1 is untestable without DNA. The CDR3 extends over 19 amino acids. No DNA is listed. CDR1 is KGHSH, CDR2 LQKENI, per germline. Here the CDR3 reads CASSPLSLDRGSANEKLFF. The entire variable domain, with the rest obtained from reference TRBV18 and TRBJ1-4, is as follows: NAGVMQNPRHLVRRRGQEARLRCSPMKGHSHVYWYRQLPEEGLKFMVYLQKENIIDESGMPKERFSAEFPKEGPSILRIQQVVRGDSAAYFCASSPLSLDRGSANEKLFFGSGTQLSVL.

The V call is TRBV29-1, the J call TRBJ2-7; TCRdb's D gene call, TRBD2, goes unchecked for lack of DNA. CDR3 length: 14 amino acids. No DNA sequence is on record. The V gene's germline CDR1 is SQVTM and CDR2 ANQGSEA. This chain's CDR3 is CSVGLAGGLYEQYF.

The rearrangement links TRBV6-6 to TRBJ1-6; TCRdb reports TRBD1, a call that lacks DNA to check it against. Germline V lookup: CDR1 MNHNY, CDR2 SVGAGI (reference sequence). The CDR3 is 15 amino acids. Only the protein is on record. The CDR3 loop is CASSYSNRNNSPLHF.

The rearrangement uses TRBV30 and TRBJ2-7. CDR1 and CDR2 (germline): GTSNPN, SVGIG (reference sequence). This CDR3 comprises 15 residues. No DNA sequence was recorded. The CDR3: CAWSVPQAAHYEQYF. Full variable domain (rest looked up from reference TRBV30 and TRBJ2-7): SQTIHQWPATLVQPVGSPLSLECTVEGTSNPNLYWYRQAAGRGLQLLFYSVGIGQISSEVPQNLSASRPQDRQFILSSKKLLLSDSGFYLCAWSVPQAAHYEQYFGPGTRLTVT.

The chain combines TRBV10-3 with TRBJ2-2; TCRdb indicates TRBD2, and absent DNA this call remains unverified. Germline loops: CDR1 ENHRY, CDR2 SYGVKD. The CDR3 has 15 amino acids. No DNA appears here. This CDR3 reads CATRGDGTMAGELFF.

V usage is TRBV7-2 and J usage is TRBJ1-2. CDR3 length: 13 residues. This entry has no DNA. Germline loops: CDR1 SGHTA, CDR2 FQGNSA. This CDR3 reads CASSQRRYYGYTF.

The chain has TRBV30 and TRBJ2-1; TCRdb proposes TRBD2, but this gene call is untestable without DNA. This CDR3 is built from 11 residues. This entry has no DNA. Germline-derived CDR1 and CDR2 are GTSNPN and SVGIG (reference sequence). The CDR3 is CAWIIREEQFF.

This chain's CDR3 is CAISPDSNYGYTF. The V call is TRBV10-3, the J call TRBJ1-2; TCRdb selects TRBD1, and the lack of DNA leaves this call unchecked. The V gene's germline CDR1 is ENHRY and CDR2 SYGVKD. CDR3 length equals 13 residues. No coding sequence is recorded.

The J gene is TRBJ2-2, the V gene TRBV11-3; TCRdb designates TRBD1, a call that cannot be tested without DNA. Per the germline V gene, CDR1 is SGHNT and CDR2 is YENEEA. This CDR3 is built from 17 residues. DNA is not on record. CDR3 amino acids: CASSKGAGTGSTGELFF.

The chain is built from TRBV9 and TRBJ1-2; TCRdb names TRBD1, which stays unverified in the absence of DNA. The germline CDR1 and CDR2 sequences are SGDLS and YYNGEE. The CDR3 totals 15 residues. Only the protein is available. This CDR3 reads CASRESVQGPYGYTF.

The chain has TRBV9 and TRBJ1-2; TCRdb picks TRBD1, but there is no DNA to check that call. CDR3 length equals 16 residues. No DNA is listed. Germline V gene lookup returns CDR1 SGDLS and CDR2 YYNGEE. CDR3 sequence: CASSQQGALRNYGYTF.

Judged by frequency, this clone is medium-sized. The chain has TRBV10-1 and TRBJ1-3. CDR3 length: 14 amino acids. No coding sequence is recorded. Germline assignment: CDR1 WNHNN and CDR2 SYGVQD (reference sequence). The chain's CDR3 is CASSERSSGNTIYF.

V usage is TRBV2 and J usage is TRBJ1-1; without DNA, the TCRdb call of TRBD1 cannot be checked. The CDR3 extends over 14 amino acids. No DNA appears here. Germline V gene lookup returns CDR1 SNHLY and CDR2 FYNNEI. The CDR3 here is CASSSLGQGYEAFF.

This chain connects TRBV7-2 to TRBJ2-5. Germline V gives CDR1 SGHTA, CDR2 FQGNSA. This CDR3 is 13 amino acids long. No coding sequence is recorded. CDR3 sequence reads: CASSRTVQETQYF.

The chain employs TRBV7-9 and TRBJ2-1; TCRdb names TRBD1, which stays unverified in the absence of DNA. CDR1 is SEHNR, CDR2 FQNEAQ, per germline (reference sequence). This CDR3 spans 12 amino acids. Nucleotide data are not available. CDR3: CASSSTGTDQFF.

The J gene is TRBJ2-1, the V gene TRBV10-3; TCRdb indicates TRBD2, and absent DNA this call remains unverified. Per germline, CDR1 ENHRY and CDR2 SYGVKD. The CDR3 covers 18 residues. DNA was not recorded. This chain's CDR3 is CAISAPTGRGLSYNEQFF.

This chain uses TRBV15 with TRBJ1-6. CDR3 length: 12 amino acids. No DNA was logged. Germline values: CDR1 LNHNV, CDR2 YYDKDF (reference sequence). The CDR3 region is CATSPGDSPLHF.

Judged by frequency, this clone is medium-sized. This chain joins TRBV19 and TRBJ2-3; TCRdb's D call of TRBD1 is untestable without DNA. CDR3 length: 14 residues. DNA is not on record. In germline, CDR1 is LNHDA, CDR2 SQIVND (reference sequence). CDR3 sequence: CASSSRTGIDTQYF.

The rearrangement links TRBV10-1 to TRBJ2-2; TCRdb selects TRBD1, and the lack of DNA leaves this call unchecked. This CDR3 has 16 residues. DNA is not recorded here. The germline V gene has CDR1 WNHNN and CDR2 SYGVQD (reference sequence). This CDR3 is CASSEVPGKNTGELFF.

The chain joins TRBV2 to TRBJ2-1; TCRdb's D gene call, TRBD2, goes unchecked for lack of DNA. This CDR3 region has 14 residues. DNA is not recorded here. CDR1 SNHLY and CDR2 FYNNEI come from the germline V gene. The CDR3 loop is CASSEAVLAGEQFF.